Sequencing of this T cell receptor (beta chain) was carried out in a study of blood T cell repertoires in COVID-19. J lost 0 bases, V lost 8 bases, and 6 bases had no gene match. The CDR3 spans 15 residues. Germline-derived CDR1 and CDR2 are MNHEY and SVGAGI. In the authors' methods: Nucleated cell counts were estimated from reference gene primer amplification. Some clones are missing from TCRdb's copy, which holds only in-frame ones; the method was immunoSEQ multiplex PCR. V, J and clone size derive from that table, while D and trimming were established from the DNA sequence. The top ten clones hold around 14% of a sample with 50,000 to 75,000 clones, 78% of them seen once. Seattle patients were enrolled while actively infected and followed longitudinally.

The sequence was collected from a man aged 55 to 70 with COVID-19, enrolled during active disease. The chain is built from TRBV6-5 and TRBJ2-3; TRBD2 matches 9 bases. The sequencing input was peripheral blood. CDR3 bases: TGTGCCAGCCTAGGGCGGGGGGGTAGCACAGATACGCAGTATTTT. It specifies CASLGRGGSTDTQYF.